The entry that follows covers one T cell receptor beta chain sequence. This entry belongs to a study of blood T cell repertoires in COVID-19. Background on the study: Samples of COVID-19 (acute and convalescent) were obtained from the United States, Italy and Spain.

In germline, CDR1 is KGHDR, CDR2 SFDVKD. This CDR3 has 14 amino acids. V lost 2 bases, J lost 8 bases, and 14 bases lay in between. Participants were placed into cohorts based on the clinical history they reported. As handled by the study authors: Counts of nucleated cells, estimated from reference gene primer amplification, were obtained. Method: immunoSEQ multiplex PCR; TCRdb's copy keeps in-frame clones and lacks some. That table is the source of V, J and clone size, and D and trimming were worked out from the DNA. The table shows 350,000 to 450,000 clones, with approximately 93% occurring only once.

The sequence came from a woman aged 40 to 50 who had been exposed to COVID-19. Material: PBMCs or T cells enriched from blood (not recorded which). V is TRBV24-1 and J is TRBJ1-2; no definite D call. The DNA for the CDR3 is TGTGCCACCAGTGATTCTACACGAGGCGGCGGCTACACCTTC. Amino acids: CATSDSTRGGGYTF.